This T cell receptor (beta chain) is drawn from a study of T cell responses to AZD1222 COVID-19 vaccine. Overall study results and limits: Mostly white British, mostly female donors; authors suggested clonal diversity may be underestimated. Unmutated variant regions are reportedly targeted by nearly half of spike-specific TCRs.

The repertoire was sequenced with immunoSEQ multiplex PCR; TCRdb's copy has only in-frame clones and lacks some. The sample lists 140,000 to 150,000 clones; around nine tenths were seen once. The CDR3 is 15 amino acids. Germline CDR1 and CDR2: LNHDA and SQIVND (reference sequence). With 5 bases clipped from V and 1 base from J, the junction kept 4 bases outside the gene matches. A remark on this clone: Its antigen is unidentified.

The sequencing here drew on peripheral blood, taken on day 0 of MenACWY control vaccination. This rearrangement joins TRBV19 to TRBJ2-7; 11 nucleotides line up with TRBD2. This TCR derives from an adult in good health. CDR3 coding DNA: TGTGCCAGTAGTGCGACTAGCGGGGCTTCCTACGAGCAGTACTTC. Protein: CASSATSGASYEQYF.